This is a list of T cell receptor beta chains from one sample in a study of cytotoxic CD8 clonotypes in ibrutinib-treated CLL. Using immunoSEQ multiplex PCR, the repertoire was profiled, and TCRdb retains in-frame clones only, with some absent. This table holds around 70,000 clones, about nine tenths found once. The sequences come from PBMCs, collected after 12 months of ibrutinib treatment. These receptors all come from a human donor with chronic lymphocytic leukemia. Both conserved end residues are part of each CDR3. The order of the fields is D gene, J gene, V gene, clone size, CDR3 DNA, CDR3 protein. D genes are given only for firm matches. Not every row has a clone size; where given, it reads once, few, many or a size class.

>TRBD2|TRBJ2-1|TRBV30|.
TGTGCCTGGAGTGCTGGCGCTAGCGGGTTCTACAATGAGCAGTTCTTC
CAWSAGASGFYNEQFF
>TRBD2|TRBJ2-1|TRBV14|.
TGTGCCAGCAGCCAAGAGGCGGGTGCCTTTATGGCGGGAGAGGGGGAGCAGTTCTTC
CASSQEAGAFMAGEGEQFF
>.|TRBJ2-7|TRBV29-1|.
TGCAGCGTTGTTTATCAGGGTACTAACGAGCAGTACTTC
CSVVYQGTNEQYF
>.|TRBJ1-1|TRBV5-1|.
TGCGCCAGCAGCTTGGTACCTGCCGACACTGAAGCTTTCTTT
CASSLVPADTEAFF
>.|TRBJ1-1|TRBV7-6|.
TGTGCCAGCAGCTTGCAGGGGTTTGGGATGATGAACACTGAAGCTTTCTTT
CASSLQGFGMMNTEAFF
>.|TRBJ2-7|TRBV5-6|.
TGTGCCAGCAGCTTGGACTCATACTACGAGCAGTACTTC
CASSLDSYYEQYF
>.|TRBJ1-2|TRBV4-1|.
TGCGCCAGCAGCCAAGATCGGGGGGGCTATGGCTACACCTTC
CASSQDRGGYGYTF
>.|TRBJ2-5|TRBV6-1|.
TGTGCCAGCAGTGAACCGGGACACCAAGAGACCCAGTACTTC
CASSEPGHQETQYF
>TRBD1|TRBJ1-2|TRBV7-9|.
TGTGCCAGCAGCTTACGGACAGGGGGGGACTATGGCTACACCTTC
CASSLRTGGDYGYTF
>.|TRBJ2-7|TRBV18|.
TGTGCCAGCTCACAGATCGGAGAACCTTACGAGCAGTACTTC
CASSQIGEPYEQYF
>TRBD1|TRBJ1-4|TRBV10-2|.
TGCGCCAGCAGTGAGATAACAGGGGGCCGAGAAAAACTGTTTTTT
CASSEITGGREKLFF
>TRBD1|TRBJ2-5|TRBV4-1|.
TGCGCCAGCAGCCATGCAGGACAGGGTCAGCAAGAGACCCAGTACTTC
CASSHAGQGQQETQYF
>TRBD1|TRBJ1-3|TRBV19|.
TGTGCCAGTAGTATCCAACCTGGACAGGCTGGAAACACCATATATTTT
CASSIQPGQAGNTIYF
>TRBD1|TRBJ1-1|TRBV7-3|.
TGTGCCAGCATGACAGGGGGCTTCGACACTGAAGCTTTCTTT
CASMTGGFDTEAFF
>.|TRBJ2-7|TRBV11-3|.
TGTGCCAGCAGCTTACCCCCATCGGCGCGGGAGCAGTACTTC
CASSLPPSAREQYF
>.|TRBJ2-2|TRBV7-2|.
TGTGCCAGCAGTTATCACTACTCGAACACCGGGGAGCTGTTTTTT
CASSYHYSNTGELFF
>.|TRBJ2-2|TRBV5-5|.
TGTGCCAGCAGCTTGTCCGGGAATCCTATAACCGGGGAGCTGTTTTTT
CASSLSGNPITGELFF
>.|TRBJ2-3|TRBV4-2|.
TGTGCCAGCAGCCAAGTCGAGGTTGGGACGGGGAGCACAGATACGCAGTATTTT
CASSQVEVGTGSTDTQYF
>TRBD2|TRBJ2-2|TRBV27|.
TGTGCCAGCAGTTTAGCTAGCGGGAGGGCCAGCACCGGGGAGCTGTTTTTT
CASSLASGRASTGELFF
>.|TRBJ1-2|TRBV28|once
TGTGCCAGCAGCCCTCCGGGACGGACTTTCTATGGCTACACCTTC
CASSPPGRTFYGYTF
>.|TRBJ2-7|TRBV19|.
TGTGCCAGTAGTGAAGGACAGCCTTCCTACGAGCAGTACTTC
CASSEGQPSYEQYF
>TRBD2|TRBJ2-1|TRBV5-1|.
TGCGCCAGCAAGGCGGGAGGGGGGAATGAGCAGTTCTTC
CASKAGGGNEQFF
>.|TRBJ2-5|TRBV21-1|.
TGTGCCAGCACCGACGGACAGGGAGAGCCCCAAGAGACCCAGTACTTC
CASTDGQGEPQETQYF
>TRBD1|TRBJ1-1|TRBV5-1|.
TGCGCCAGCAGCGTATTAATAGGGGGCGGGATGAACACTGAAGCTTTCTTT
CASSVLIGGGMNTEAFF
>.|TRBJ2-3|TRBV29-1|.
TGCAGCCCAGGCGGCCTAGACACAGATACGCAGTATTTT
CSPGGLDTDTQYF
>TRBD1|TRBJ1-2|TRBV7-9|once
TGTGCCAGCAGCTTTGAGGGGGCCGGTAAGCATGGCTACACCTTC
CASSFEGAGKHGYTF
>.|TRBJ1-5|TRBV5-1|.
TGCGCCAGCAGCTTGGACGGCAGGGGTAATCAGCCCCAGCATTTT
CASSLDGRGNQPQHF
>TRBD2|TRBJ2-1|TRBV19|.
TGTGCCAGTAGTTGGGCAAGCGGGAGGTTTGGGGAGCAGTTCTTC
CASSWASGRFGEQFF
>TRBD2|TRBJ2-3|TRBV19|.
TGTGCCAGTAGTATATTTCTAGCGGGAGTACCAGATACGCAGTATTTT
CASSIFLAGVPDTQYF
>TRBD1|TRBJ2-1|TRBV19|.
TGTGCCAGTACCCGATCGGACAGGGGGGCTGAGCAGTTCTTC
CASTRSDRGAEQFF
>.|TRBJ2-7|TRBV5-1|few
TGCGCCAGCAGCTCGAGGACACCCTCCTACGAGCAGTACTTC
CASSSRTPSYEQYF
>.|TRBJ2-1|TRBV10-3|.
TGTGCCACGGCCGGGGCGGGAACCTACAATGAGCAGTTCTTC
CATAGAGTYNEQFF
>TRBD1|TRBJ1-1|TRBV18|.
TGTGCCAGCTCACTCTCGGGACAGACGAACACTGAAGCTTTCTTT
CASSLSGQTNTEAFF
>.|TRBJ1-2|TRBV4-3|.
TGCGCCAGCAGCCAAGAAGCCCACAGATCAGGCTATGGCTACACCTTC
CASSQEAHRSGYGYTF
>.|TRBJ2-2|TRBV28|.
TGTGCCAGCACCCCAAAGATAGGGAACACCGGGGAGCTGTTTTTT
CASTPKIGNTGELFF
>.|TRBJ1-1|TRBV30|.
TGTGCCTGGTCAGCAGGGAGACTCATGAACACTGAAGCTTTCTTT
CAWSAGRLMNTEAFF
>.|TRBJ1-2|TRBV27|.
TGTGCCAGCACCCCTCAAGCTCTCTACCACTATGGCTACACCTTC
CASTPQALYHYGYTF
>.|TRBJ2-5|TRBV10-3|.
TGTGCCATCAGTTCACGGCCGGTTGGAGAGACCCAGTACTTC
CAISSRPVGETQYF
>TRBD2|TRBJ2-7|TRBV11-1|.
TGTGCCAGCAGCCTGGGACTAGCGGCCGCCTACGAGCAGTACTTC
CASSLGLAAAYEQYF
>.|TRBJ1-3|TRBV5-1|.
TGCGCCAGCAGCTTGAACCCCTCTGGAAACACCATATATTTT
CASSLNPSGNTIYF
>TRBD1|TRBJ1-1|TRBV2|.
TGTGCCAGCAGGGGACCGGGACAGGGGTACACTGAAGCTTTCTTT
CASRGPGQGYTEAFF
>.|TRBJ1-1|TRBV2|.
TGTGCCAGAGAGAATAGAGGTGAAGCTTTCTTT
CARENRGEAFF
>.|TRBJ2-6|TRBV21-1|.
TGTGCCAGCAGCAAAAAAAGGAGAACGAGTTGCGGGGCCAACGTCCTGACTTTC
CASSKKRRTSCGANVLTF
>.|TRBJ1-2|TRBV5-1|.
TGCGCCAGCAGCCGCGGGGGCACGGAGCTGAGAGGCTACACCTTC
CASSRGGTELRGYTF
>.|TRBJ2-7|TRBV25-1|.
TGTGCCAGCAGTGAATACGACAGGCCGAGATGTTACGAGCAGTACTTC
CASSEYDRPRCYEQYF
>.|TRBJ1-1|TRBV5-4|.
TGTGCCAGCACGGGTATGAACACTGAAGCTTTCTTT
CASTGMNTEAFF
>.|TRBJ2-7|TRBV6-6|.
TGTGCCAGCAGTTACGGGGACCAGATCGAGCAGTACTTC
CASSYGDQIEQYF
>.|TRBJ1-5|TRBV6-4|.
TGTGCCAGCAGTGGGGCAGACCACAATCAGCCCCAGCATTTT
CASSGADHNQPQHF
>.|TRBJ1-1|TRBV6-1|.
TGTGCCAGCAGTTACCACACTGAAGCTTTCTTT
CASSYHTEAFF
>TRBD1|TRBJ2-5|TRBV28|.
TGTGCCAGCACTACTTCGGGCACAGGGGGCAAAGAGACCCAGTACTTC
CASTTSGTGGKETQYF
>TRBD2|TRBJ2-5|TRBV10-2|.
TGCGCCAGCAGCCCCAGCGGGACCCAAGAGACCCAGTACTTC
CASSPSGTQETQYF
>TRBD2|TRBJ2-7|TRBV19|.
TGTGCCAGTAGTCTCTCAGCTAGCGGGAGACCCTACGAGCAGTACTTC
CASSLSASGRPYEQYF
>.|TRBJ1-2|TRBV5-6|.
TGTGCCAGCAGCCTACAAGGTTATGGCTACACCTTC
CASSLQGYGYTF
>.|TRBJ2-7|TRBV5-6|.
TGTGCCAGCAGCGCAGGGACCTTCTACGAGCAGTACTTC
CASSAGTFYEQYF
>TRBD1|TRBJ1-1|TRBV6-1|once
TGTGCCAGCAGGGAAACGGGACAGGGGCCAGCTTTCTTT
CASRETGQGPAFF
>TRBD2|TRBJ2-3|TRBV5-1|.
TGCGCCAGCAGCTGGGGACTAGCGGCAACTACAGATACGCAGTATTTT
CASSWGLAATTDTQYF
>TRBD1|TRBJ1-4|TRBV11-2|few
TGTGCCAGCAGCCCTGGGACAGGGGATGAAAAACTGTTTTTT
CASSPGTGDEKLFF
>TRBD1|TRBJ1-1|TRBV7-9|.
TGTGCCAGCAGCTGGCCGAAGGGGACAGTGGAGGGCACTGAAGCTTTCTTT
CASSWPKGTVEGTEAFF
>.|TRBJ1-2|TRBV7-9|.
TGTGCCAGCAGCCTCGACATTAACTATGGCTACACCTTC
CASSLDINYGYTF
>TRBD1|TRBJ2-7|TRBV5-1|.
TGCGCCAGCACCGACAGGGGGCATCACTACGAGCAGTACTTC
CASTDRGHHYEQYF